The T cell receptor beta chain under discussion was sequenced for a study of response to subunit inactivated influenza vaccine. Findings of the study overall: Each seasonal flu vaccination may recruit only limited new T cells, authors suggested.

TCRdb itself ran the RT-PCR reads through MiXCR, one entry per CDR3 protein. The sample records almost 250,000 distinct CDR3 sequences, more than 9% being singletons. With respect to this clonotype: Antigen specificity is unknown.

CDR1 and CDR2 (germline): MGHRA, YSYEKL. V was cut by 1 base and J by 2 bases, with 11 bases left in between. CDR3 length: 15 residues. The sequencing here drew on non-naive T cells sorted from PBMCs, taken around 15 days before vaccination. J is TRBJ2-5 and V is TRBV4-1; no firm D call. The source is a man aged 45-65 years who received an inactivated influenza vaccine. As DNA, the CDR3 is TGCGCCAGCAGCCAAGGAGAGAGGCCACAAGAGACCCAGTACTTC. Protein: CASSQGERPQETQYF.